The present TCR beta chain was sequenced within a study of T cells after posttransplantation cyclophosphamide. Sequencing used immunoSEQ multiplex PCR; TCRdb keeps in-frame clones, though not all of them. The sample yields about 43,000 clones, around 91% seen once. For this clone: Its antigen is undetermined.

Study-level findings and limits: Donor CD8+ memory clones often dominated recipient blood repertoires at later times. Tissue-infiltrating T cells from skin or gut overlapped little with blood T cells.

Germline V gene data show CDR1 as MNHNS and CDR2 as SASEGT. There are 14 residues in the CDR3. Trimming shortened V by 4 bases and J by 11 bases, and 20 bases separated the two germline ends. Treatment was busulfan-fludarabine conditioning, a marrow graft, and cyclophosphamide on days +3 and +4. V is TRBV6-1 and J is TRBJ1-1; D is perhaps TRBD1 (5 bases). Sequencing was performed on PBMCs, taken around 67 days after allogeneic stem cell transplant with posttransplant cyclophosphamide. This sequence originates from a male patient in his sixties or seventies who received an allogeneic stem cell transplant from a related donor and was CMV-positive. Some T cells may be supplied by the graft donor. CDR3 coding DNA: TGTGCCAGCAGTGCCCGTGAGGCATCCCGGGGGGCTTTCTTT. Amino acid sequence: CASSAREASRGAFF.